This TCR beta chain was captured in a study of T-cell memory formation after mild COVID-19. This clonotype has at least ten counts. Its specificity is unknown. The study's findings and limits: Some responding clones appeared in pre-infection memory, suggesting cross-reactive memory joined. Nothing confirmed that second-wave clones peaking on day 37 were specific for SARS-CoV-2. Largely, contracting CD4+ clones fell within CM and EM, and contracting CD8+ clones within EMRA.

CDR1 is SGHTA and CDR2 is FQGNSA in the germline V gene. V was clipped by 5 bases and J by 5 bases; unmatched bases: 9. The CDR3 spans 16 residues. One entry per CDR3 protein results from TCRdb running MiXCR on the 5' RACE reads. The sample yields 150,000 to 200,000 distinct CDR3 sequences, around a tenth seen once. The sequencing input was PBMCs or a T cell subset sorted from them (not recorded which). This TCR was sampled from a man aged 18 to 30 who had mild COVID-19 (a few samples of this study predate the infection). Cell type and time point are not known. V is TRBV7-2 and J is TRBJ1-4; 9 nucleotides match TRBD1. The CDR3 DNA reads as TGTGCCAGCAGCCCCCGGGGGACAGGGAGGAATGAAAAACTGTTTTTT. Amino acids: CASSPRGTGRNEKLFF.